The 5 T cell receptor beta chains in this list originate from one sample, sequenced in a study of blood T cells in healthy people across ages (dated by TCRdb to between 2015 and 2016). Libraries were made using 5' RACE. Instrument on record: Illumina HiSeq 2500. A second PCR of roughly 7 to 11 cycles was performed with a sample-barcoded 5' primer and a J-beta primer mix. The public reads were run again by TCRdb, first through fastp at Q25 and then through MiXCR, and only productive beta chains were kept. CDR3 protein sequences are deduplicated, and each keeps its most common genes and DNA. Recorded for this sample are some 780,000 distinct CDR3 sequences; 45% to 70% of them occurred a single time. 25% to 30% of the sample is held by the ten biggest clonotypes. The sequencing input was blood. These receptors were collected from a man aged 35 to 55 in good health.

This chain links TRBV12-5 with TRBJ2-1; TRBD1 is a possible D gene (8 bases). In germline, CDR1 is LGHNT, CDR2 FRNRAP. V lost 7 bases, J lost 1 base, and 17 bases lay in between. The CDR3 has 16 amino acids. The CDR3 loop is CASVPDRGGSYNEQFF. The CDR3 coding sequence is TGTGCTAGTGTCCCAGACAGGGGAGGGTCCTACAATGAGCAGTTCTTC. Filled out from reference TRBV12-5 and TRBJ2-1, the complete variable domain reads DARVTQTPRHKVTEMGQEVTMRCQPILGHNTVFWYRQTMMQGLELLAYFRNRAPLDDSGMPKDRFSAEMPDATLATLKIQPSEPRDSAVYFCASVPDRGGSYNEQFFGPGTRLTVL.

This clonotype was picked up one time. The V and J genes are TRBV27 and TRBJ2-2; D uncertain. V gave up 2 bases and J gave up 6 bases, with 10 bases separating them. The CDR3 is 14 amino acids. The germline V gene encodes CDR1 MNHEY and CDR2 SMNVEV (reference sequence). CDR3 sequence (DNA): TGTGCCAGCAGTTTAGCAGCTGGTGCCGGGGAGCTGTTTTTT. This codes for CASSLAAGAGELFF.

This clonotype has just a few counts. This rearrangement joins TRBV14 to TRBJ2-3; 8 nucleotides align to TRBD1. This CDR3 contains 18 residues. Germline trimming cut 4 bases from V and 3 bases from J; bases unmatched to any gene: 15. The germline CDR1 and CDR2 sequences are SGHDN and FVKESK. The CDR3 loop is CASSRLGTGVLSTDTQYF. The CDR3 DNA follows: TGTGCCAGCAGCCGCCTGGGGACAGGCGTCCTCTCAACAGATACGCAGTATTTT.

The V and J genes are TRBV6-2 or TRBV6-3 and TRBJ1-2; D gene ambiguous. V lost 2 bases, J lost 6 bases, and 13 bases lay in between. The CDR3 runs to 14 residues. Germline lookup yields CDR1 MNHEY and CDR2 SVGEGT. CDR3 bases: TGTGCCAGCAGTTACCTTTTCGGACTGGATGGCTACACCTTC. Protein: CASSYLFGLDGYTF.

V and J are TRBV9 and TRBJ2-4; D possibly corresponds to TRBD1 (5 bases). The J call may be faulty, since TRBJ2-7 better matches the DNA end. Germline CDR1 and CDR2: SGDLS and YYNGEE. The CDR3 is 13 amino acids. The CDR3 DNA follows: TGTGCCAGCAGCGTAGATCTCAGGGACGAGCAGTACTTC. Residues: CASSVDLRDEQYF.